This T cell receptor beta chain was found in a study of human T cells and chemical hapten exposure. About the study: On roughly 2 cm by roughly 2 cm of upper inner arm skin, sensitization was performed with 2% DPC. The patch tests put 0.01% DPC on the skin of the upper back and were read 6 days later.

Germline V gene sequence: CDR1 SGHTA, CDR2 FQGTGA. V shed 4 bases and J 5 bases; nucleotides not matched to a gene: 7. The CDR3 has 15 residues. TCRdb reprocessed the RACE reads with MiXCR, giving one entry per CDR3 protein. The sample has some 38,000 distinct CDR3 sequences; 7.5% to 8% are singletons. The sample's time point: pre-sensitization, week 0. Treatment meaning: therapeutic diphenylcyclopropenone sensitization with weekly scalp DPC. Study-wide points: Patch test score was positively correlated with the counts of PT1 expanded TCRs. Expanded TCRs formed significantly more large CDR3 similarity clusters than controls.

There are many counts of this clonotype. Its antigen is unknown. This TCR was recovered from a woman in her 50s with alopecia areata. Some clones in this sample may be carry-over from other donors' samples. Sequencing used whole blood, obtained in connection with sensitization to the hapten diphenylcyclopropenone (DPC). This chain links TRBV7-3 with TRBJ2-1; TRBD2 aligns across 8 bases. CDR3 in amino acids: CASSSSAGAHNEQFF. CDR3 nucleotides: TGTGCCAGCAGCTCCTCAGCGGGAGCCCACAATGAGCAGTTCTTC.